This T cell receptor beta chain was sequenced for a study of PD-L1 blockade in urothelial cancer. Study-level background: Earlier, patients had received 0 to 3 chemotherapy regimens.

Each PCR reaction had synthetic TCR analog templates spiked into it. Here immunoSEQ multiplex PCR was the method, and the copy in TCRdb shows in-frame clones only, minus some. In the table there are tens of thousands of clones, 84% of which are singletons. The time point here: pretreatment peripheral blood. This specimen consisted of PBMCs, obtained around atezolizumab (anti-PD-L1) treatment. This clonotype was sampled from a man in his 60s with urothelial cancer.

CDR3 region: CASSPWTSGVSDTQYF. The CDR3 DNA reads TGCGCCAGCAGCCCTTGGACTAGCGGGGTGTCAGATACGCAGTATTTT. The chain carries TRBV4-3 and TRBJ2-3; 12 bases are a match to TRBD2. The V and J ends lost 4 bases and 4 bases, in that order; junction bases with no gene match: 6. CDR1 and CDR2 (germline): LGHNA, YSLEER. This CDR3 is built from 16 residues.